This entry is about one TCR beta chain. The data were obtained in a study of blood T cell repertoires in COVID-19. Study-wide background: Collection of acute and convalescent COVID-19 samples took place in the United States, Italy and Spain. The analysed material was cDNA or gDNA that came from T cells, B-cell-depleted T cells, or PBMCs.

Here immunoSEQ multiplex PCR was the method, and the copy in TCRdb shows in-frame clones only, minus some. The sample yields approximately 170,000 clones, about 80% seen once. This CDR3 is 15 amino acids long. Germline CDR1 reads SEHNR; CDR2 reads FQNEAQ (reference sequence). The trim removed 2 bases at V and 8 bases at J, leaving 7 bases unmatched. The source material was peripheral blood. This TCR was sampled from a man aged 65 to 85 with active or convalescent COVID-19. V gene TRBV7-9 combines with J gene TRBJ1-4; 8 bases fit TRBD1. For the CDR3, the DNA is TGTGCCAGCAGCTTATGGCAGGGGGCAGGGGAAAAACTGTTTTTT. This gives the protein CASSLWQGAGEKLFF.